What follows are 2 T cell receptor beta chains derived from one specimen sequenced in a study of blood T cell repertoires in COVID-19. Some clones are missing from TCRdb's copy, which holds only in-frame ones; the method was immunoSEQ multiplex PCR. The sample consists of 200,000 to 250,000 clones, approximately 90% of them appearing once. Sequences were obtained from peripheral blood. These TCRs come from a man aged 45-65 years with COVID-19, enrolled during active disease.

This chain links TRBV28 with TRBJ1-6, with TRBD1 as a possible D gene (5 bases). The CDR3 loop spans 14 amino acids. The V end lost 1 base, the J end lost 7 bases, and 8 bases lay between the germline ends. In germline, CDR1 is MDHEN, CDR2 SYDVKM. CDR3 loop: CASSLLDRNSPLHF. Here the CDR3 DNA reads TGTGCCAGCAGTTTATTAGACAGAAATTCACCCCTCCACTTT.

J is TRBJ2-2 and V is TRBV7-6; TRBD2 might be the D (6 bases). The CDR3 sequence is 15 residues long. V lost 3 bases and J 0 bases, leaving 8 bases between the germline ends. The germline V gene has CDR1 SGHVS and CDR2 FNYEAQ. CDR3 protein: CASSFGGANTGELFF. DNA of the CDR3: TGTGCCAGCAGCTTTGGAGGGGCGAACACCGGGGAGCTGTTTTTT.